These T cell receptor beta chains were read from a single sample in a study of metastatic and nonmetastatic thyroid tumors. From the PCR reads, TCRdb re-called clones with MiXCR. Of tens of thousands of clones listed, about 12% are singletons. The sample was blood. The receptors were sampled from a female donor with papillary thyroid cancer or a benign thyroid nodule (not recorded which). Some clones in this sample may be carry-over from other donors' samples. Both conserved end residues are part of each CDR3. A D gene is named only where the DNA matches it firmly. Some rows have no size entry. The others give once, few or many, or a class for an expanded clone.

v_gene: TRBV7-9
len: 14
d_gene: TRBD2
abundance: many
j_gene: TRBJ2-3
CDR3aa: CASSVSGVTDTQYF
CDR3nt: TGTGCCAGCAGCGTAAGCGGGGTCACAGATACGCAGTATTTT

v_gene: TRBV5-8
len: 15
d_gene: NA
abundance: many
j_gene: TRBJ2-2
CDR3aa: CASSLWGRATGELFF
CDR3nt: TGTGCCAGCAGCTTATGGGGGCGCGCCACCGGGGAGCTGTTTTTT

v_gene: TRBV28
len: 14
d_gene: NA
abundance: many
j_gene: TRBJ2-5
CDR3aa: CASNRRGPQRSQYF
CDR3nt: TGTGCCAGCAACCGGCGGGGGCCGCAACGGTCCCAGTACTTC

v_gene: TRBV4-1
len: 16
d_gene: NA
abundance: many
j_gene: TRBJ1-1
CDR3aa: CASSLMPGRLNTEAFF
CDR3nt: TGCGCCAGCAGCCTCATGCCGGGACGGTTGAACACTGAAGCTTTCTTT

v_gene: TRBV6-1
len: 13
d_gene: TRBD2
abundance: NA
j_gene: TRBJ2-7
CDR3aa: CASSELAGYDQSF
CDR3nt: TGTGCCAGCAGTGAGCTAGCGGGGTACGACCAGTCCTTC

v_gene: TRBV30
len: 13
d_gene: NA
abundance: NA
j_gene: TRBJ1-2
CDR3aa: CAWSLGLDYGYTF
CDR3nt: TGTGCCTGGAGTTTGGGACTAGATTATGGCTACACCTTC

v_gene: TRBV30
len: 13
d_gene: NA
abundance: many
j_gene: TRBJ1-5
CDR3aa: CAWSKDTNQPQHF
CDR3nt: TGTGCCTGGAGTAAGGACACCAATCAGCCCCAGCATTTT

v_gene: TRBV5-4
len: 16
d_gene: TRBD2
abundance: NA
j_gene: TRBJ2-7
CDR3aa: CASSLSPSSGRYEQYF
CDR3nt: TGTGCCAGCAGCTTGTCCCCTTCTAGCGGGAGGTACGAGCAGTACTTC

v_gene: TRBV19
len: 16
d_gene: TRBD2
abundance: NA
j_gene: TRBJ2-7
CDR3aa: CASSTTAGRGWFEQYF
CDR3nt: TGTGCCAGTAGTACGACCGCGGGGAGGGGTTGGTTCGAGCAGTACTTC

v_gene: TRBV9
len: 14
d_gene: TRBD1
abundance: few
j_gene: TRBJ2-1
CDR3aa: CASSTGTGANEQFF
CDR3nt: TGTGCCAGCAGCACCGGGACAGGGGCCAATGAGCAGTTCTTC

v_gene: TRBV5-6
len: 15
d_gene: NA
abundance: NA
j_gene: TRBJ2-1
CDR3aa: CASSLAGLADNKQFF
CDR3nt: TGTGCCAGCAGCTTGGCGGGTCTAGCAGACAATAAGCAGTTCTTC

v_gene: TRBV2
len: 14
d_gene: NA
abundance: many
j_gene: TRBJ1-2
CDR3aa: CASSERNTNYGYTF
CDR3nt: TGTGCCAGCAGTGAAAGAAACACTAACTATGGCTACACCTTC

v_gene: TRBV12-5
len: 13
d_gene: TRBD1
abundance: many
j_gene: TRBJ1-1
CDR3aa: CASAQQGGTEAFF
CDR3nt: TGTGCTAGTGCCCAGCAGGGGGGGACTGAAGCTTTCTTT

v_gene: TRBV20-1
len: 12
d_gene: NA
abundance: once
j_gene: TRBJ2-3
CDR3aa: CSATQGTDTQYF
CDR3nt: TGCAGTGCCACACAGGGCACAGATACGCAGTATTTT

v_gene: TRBV12-3/TRBV12-4
len: 13
d_gene: NA
abundance: many
j_gene: TRBJ2-1
CDR3aa: CAVLPGAYNEQFF
CDR3nt: TGTGCCGTACTACCCGGGGCCTACAATGAGCAGTTCTTC

v_gene: TRBV11-3
len: 15
d_gene: TRBD2
abundance: many
j_gene: TRBJ2-7
CDR3aa: CASSWTSGSSYEQYF
CDR3nt: TGTGCCAGCAGCTGGACTAGCGGTAGCTCCTACGAGCAGTACTTC

v_gene: TRBV19
len: 13
d_gene: TRBD1
abundance: many
j_gene: TRBJ1-1
CDR3aa: CASSGQGGTEAFF
CDR3nt: TGTGCCAGTAGCGGACAGGGGGGGACTGAAGCTTTCTTT

v_gene: TRBV5-1
len: 15
d_gene: NA
abundance: many
j_gene: TRBJ1-4
CDR3aa: CASSPQGPPDEKLFF
CDR3nt: TGCGCCAGCAGCCCCCAGGGTCCGCCGGATGAAAAACTGTTTTTT

v_gene: TRBV27
len: 14
d_gene: NA
abundance: many
j_gene: TRBJ1-3
CDR3aa: CASSSLRLGNTIYF
CDR3nt: TGTGCCAGCAGTTCTCTCCGCTTGGGAAACACCATATATTTT

v_gene: TRBV28
len: 13
d_gene: NA
abundance: once
j_gene: TRBJ1-1
CDR3aa: CARSLNANTEAFF
CDR3nt: TGTGCCAGGAGTTTAAATGCGAACACTGAAGCTTTCTTT

v_gene: TRBV5-4
len: 15
d_gene: NA
abundance: many
j_gene: TRBJ1-3
CDR3aa: CASSLGGISGNTIYF
CDR3nt: TGTGCCAGCAGCTTGGGGGGGATCTCTGGAAACACCATATATTTT

v_gene: TRBV9
len: 19
d_gene: TRBD2
abundance: many
j_gene: TRBJ2-1
CDR3aa: CASSSTGTSASSSYNEQFF
CDR3nt: TGTGCCAGCAGCTCTACCGGGACTAGCGCGTCGAGCTCCTACAATGAGCAGTTCTTC

v_gene: TRBV28
len: 19
d_gene: TRBD2
abundance: few
j_gene: TRBJ2-4
CDR3aa: CASSTPRLAGPRAKNIQYF
CDR3nt: TGTGCCAGCAGTACCCCTCGGCTAGCGGGGCCGAGAGCCAAAAACATTCAGTACTTC

v_gene: TRBV28
len: 14
d_gene: NA
abundance: many
j_gene: TRBJ2-5
CDR3aa: CASSPGTPSATQYF
CDR3nt: TGTGCCAGCAGTCCCGGGACCCCCAGTGCGACCCAGTACTTC

v_gene: TRBV18
len: 14
d_gene: NA
abundance: many
j_gene: TRBJ1-3
CDR3aa: CVSSPGVSGSTIYF
CDR3nt: TGTGTCAGCTCACCCGGGGTCTCTGGAAGCACCATATATTTT

v_gene: TRBV12-3/TRBV12-4
len: 12
d_gene: NA
abundance: many
j_gene: TRBJ2-2
CDR3aa: CASSLIYGELFF
CDR3nt: TGTGCCAGCAGTTTAATCTACGGGGAGCTGTTTTTT

v_gene: TRBV5-1
len: 16
d_gene: TRBD1
abundance: many
j_gene: TRBJ2-1
CDR3aa: CASSSGQGDPYNEQFF
CDR3nt: TGCGCCAGCAGCTCGGGACAGGGAGACCCCTACAATGAGCAGTTCTTC

v_gene: TRBV18
len: 21
d_gene: NA
abundance: NA
j_gene: TRBJ2-3
CDR3aa: CASSRVPTATEADFNTDTQYF
CDR3nt: TGTGCCAGCTCACGGGTTCCAACGGCCACAGAAGCCGACTTCAACACAGATACGCAGTATTTT

v_gene: TRBV20-1
len: 15
d_gene: TRBD2
abundance: many
j_gene: TRBJ2-1
CDR3aa: CSATVPGLAWNEQFF
CDR3nt: TGCAGTGCTACAGTGCCGGGACTAGCGTGGAATGAGCAGTTCTTC

v_gene: TRBV11-2
len: 17
d_gene: TRBD2
abundance: NA
j_gene: TRBJ2-2
CDR3aa: CASTSRGTSGSSGELFF
CDR3nt: TGTGCCAGCACCTCCAGGGGGACTAGCGGGAGTTCCGGGGAGCTGTTTTTT

v_gene: TRBV5-3
len: 12
d_gene: NA
abundance: few
j_gene: TRBJ1-1
CDR3aa: CASREGDGPAFF
CDR3nt: TGTGCCTCCCGGGAGGGGGATGGGCCCGCTTTCTTT

v_gene: TRBV9
len: 14
d_gene: TRBD1
abundance: many
j_gene: TRBJ1-5
CDR3aa: CASSATGSRQPQHF
CDR3nt: TGTGCCAGCAGCGCGACAGGGTCACGTCAGCCCCAGCATTTT

v_gene: TRBV9
len: 14
d_gene: NA
abundance: NA
j_gene: TRBJ2-3
CDR3aa: CASSVCLNTDTQYF
CDR3nt: TGTGCCAGCAGCGTATGTCTCAACACAGATACGCAGTATTTT

v_gene: TRBV29-1
len: 14
d_gene: TRBD1
abundance: many
j_gene: TRBJ2-3
CDR3aa: CSVRTGSRGDTQYF
CDR3nt: TGCAGCGTACGGACAGGGTCTCGGGGCGATACGCAGTATTTT

v_gene: TRBV28
len: 17
d_gene: TRBD1
abundance: many
j_gene: TRBJ2-5
CDR3aa: CASSLWGQGPIQETQYF
CDR3nt: TGTGCCAGCAGTTTATGGGGACAGGGCCCCATACAAGAGACCCAGTACTTC

v_gene: TRBV3-1
len: 17
d_gene: TRBD1
abundance: many
j_gene: TRBJ2-2
CDR3aa: CASSQGSGQGASGELFF
CDR3nt: TGTGCCAGCAGCCAAGGATCAGGACAGGGGGCTTCCGGGGAGCTGTTTTTT

v_gene: TRBV7-9
len: 14
d_gene: TRBD1
abundance: many
j_gene: TRBJ1-1
CDR3aa: CASSSTGVSTEAFF
CDR3nt: TGTGCCAGCAGCTCCACAGGGGTCAGCACTGAAGCTTTCTTT

v_gene: TRBV12-5
len: 14
d_gene: TRBD1
abundance: NA
j_gene: TRBJ1-5
CDR3aa: CASAVGQGDHPPHF
CDR3nt: TGTGCTAGTGCCGTGGGACAGGGAGATCACCCCCCGCATTTT

v_gene: TRBV25-1
len: 14
d_gene: NA
abundance: many
j_gene: TRBJ1-1
CDR3aa: CASRKPGGNTEAFF
CDR3nt: TGTGCCAGCAGAAAACCCGGGGGGAACACTGAAGCTTTCTTT

v_gene: TRBV30
len: 12
d_gene: NA
abundance: many
j_gene: TRBJ1-2
CDR3aa: CAWSVRDWGYTF
CDR3nt: TGTGCCTGGAGTGTACGGGACTGGGGCTACACCTTC

v_gene: TRBV24-1
len: 16
d_gene: NA
abundance: NA
j_gene: TRBJ2-3
CDR3aa: CATSDRTGAYIDTQYF
CDR3nt: TGTGCCACCAGTGATCGGACTGGCGCTTACATAGATACGCAGTATTTT

v_gene: TRBV19
len: 16
d_gene: NA
abundance: many
j_gene: TRBJ2-5
CDR3aa: CASSIDASGGQETQYF
CDR3nt: TGTGCCAGTAGTATAGATGCATCTGGGGGCCAAGAGACCCAGTACTTC

v_gene: TRBV12-3/TRBV12-4
len: 14
d_gene: NA
abundance: many
j_gene: TRBJ1-5
CDR3aa: CASTYSRVDQPQHF
CDR3nt: TGTGCCAGCACCTACTCCAGGGTTGACCAGCCCCAGCATTTT

v_gene: TRBV7-2
len: 16
d_gene: TRBD2
abundance: NA
j_gene: TRBJ2-5
CDR3aa: CASSSGLAGPQETQYF
CDR3nt: TGTGCCAGCAGTTCTGGACTAGCGGGACCCCAAGAGACCCAGTACTTC

v_gene: TRBV6-1
len: 16
d_gene: NA
abundance: many
j_gene: TRBJ2-1
CDR3aa: CASSPSGPPTYNEQFF
CDR3nt: TGTGCCAGCAGCCCCAGCGGACCCCCCACCTACAATGAGCAGTTCTTC

v_gene: TRBV6-1
len: 11
d_gene: NA
abundance: many
j_gene: TRBJ1-1
CDR3aa: CASSEGTEAFF
CDR3nt: TGTGCCAGCAGCGAGGGAACTGAAGCTTTCTTT

v_gene: TRBV4-3
len: 15
d_gene: NA
abundance: many
j_gene: TRBJ2-4
CDR3aa: CASSPSGGERNIQYF
CDR3nt: TGCGCCAGCAGCCCGTCAGGGGGGGAGCGAAACATTCAGTACTTC

v_gene: TRBV29-1
len: 13
d_gene: NA
abundance: many
j_gene: TRBJ2-3
CDR3aa: CSVERGNTDTQYF
CDR3nt: TGCAGCGTTGAGAGGGGGAACACAGATACGCAGTATTTT

v_gene: TRBV12-3/TRBV12-4
len: 16
d_gene: TRBD2
abundance: once
j_gene: TRBJ2-5
CDR3aa: CAIRPGLAGGRETQYF
CDR3nt: TGTGCCATCAGACCAGGACTAGCGGGAGGGCGGGAGACCCAGTACTTC

v_gene: TRBV9
len: 12
d_gene: NA
abundance: many
j_gene: TRBJ1-2
CDR3aa: CASSGTGYGYTF
CDR3nt: TGTGCCAGCAGCGGGACGGGCTATGGCTACACCTTC

v_gene: TRBV18
len: 15
d_gene: NA
abundance: many
j_gene: TRBJ2-2
CDR3aa: CASSPPGSQVGELFF
CDR3nt: TGTGCCAGCTCACCCCCCGGGTCGCAGGTCGGGGAGCTGTTTTTT

v_gene: TRBV9
len: 13
d_gene: NA
abundance: many
j_gene: TRBJ2-7
CDR3aa: CASSGRGGYEQYF
CDR3nt: TGTGCCAGCAGCGGTAGGGGTGGGTACGAGCAGTACTTC

v_gene: TRBV9
len: 16
d_gene: NA
abundance: many
j_gene: TRBJ2-7
CDR3aa: CASSDGVGLAVYEQYF
CDR3nt: TGTGCCAGCAGCGATGGGGTGGGGCTAGCAGTCTACGAGCAGTACTTC

v_gene: TRBV12-3/TRBV12-4
len: 15
d_gene: NA
abundance: many
j_gene: TRBJ1-1
CDR3aa: CASGPRGAGRTEAFF
CDR3nt: TGTGCCAGCGGACCCCGCGGGGCCGGTAGGACTGAAGCTTTCTTT

v_gene: TRBV6-1
len: 16
d_gene: NA
abundance: NA
j_gene: TRBJ2-1
CDR3aa: CASSDSGRGGHNEQFF
CDR3nt: TGTGCCAGCAGTGACTCAGGTCGGGGTGGCCACAATGAGCAGTTCTTC

v_gene: TRBV27
len: 16
d_gene: TRBD1
abundance: many
j_gene: TRBJ1-4
CDR3aa: CASSFAGQQSSEKLFF
CDR3nt: TGTGCCAGCAGTTTTGCGGGACAGCAGTCGTCAGAAAAACTGTTTTTT

v_gene: TRBV7-2
len: 15
d_gene: NA
abundance: few
j_gene: TRBJ2-1
CDR3aa: CASSSSCVTYNEQFF
CDR3nt: TGTGCCAGCAGCTCCTCATGTGTAACCTACAATGAGCAGTTCTTC